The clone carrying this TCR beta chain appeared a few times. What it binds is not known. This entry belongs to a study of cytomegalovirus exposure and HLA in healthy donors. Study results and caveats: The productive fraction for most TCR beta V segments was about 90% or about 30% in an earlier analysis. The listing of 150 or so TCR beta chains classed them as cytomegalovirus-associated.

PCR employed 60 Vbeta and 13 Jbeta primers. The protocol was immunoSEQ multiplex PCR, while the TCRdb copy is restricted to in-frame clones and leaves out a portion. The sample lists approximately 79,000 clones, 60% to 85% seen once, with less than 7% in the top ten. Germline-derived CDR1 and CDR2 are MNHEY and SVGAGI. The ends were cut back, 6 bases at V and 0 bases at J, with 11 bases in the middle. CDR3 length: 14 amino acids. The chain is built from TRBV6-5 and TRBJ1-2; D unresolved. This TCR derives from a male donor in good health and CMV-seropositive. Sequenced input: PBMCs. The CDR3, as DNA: TGTGCCAGCAGCCGGACTGCTTCTAACTATGGCTACACCTTC. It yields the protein CASSRTASNYGYTF.